This TCR beta chain stems from a study of early T cells in non-severe SARS-CoV-2 infection (dated by TCRdb to the early 2020s). About the study as a whole: Bulk RNA from unsorted whole blood was used for TCR sequencing, so alpha and beta chains could not be paired.

This was a case-control study nested in a cohort of healthcare workers in London, UK, who had nasopharyngeal swab PCR tests and blood samples taken every week. Healthcare workers were enrolled in the week of the UK lockdown, from 23 to 31 March 2020, and were followed every week for up to roughly 16 weeks. This clonotype was seen at least ten times. Its antigen specificity is not known. Base qualities are not recorded, but no much larger clone differs from it by a single base. Relative to germline, V is missing 10 bases and J is missing 7 bases, with 15 bases of the junction outside any gene match. CDR3 length: 16 amino acids, cysteine to phenylalanine. Solely the CDR3 DNA is kept, with 48 bases framed from the first base. Sequences SNHLY (CDR1) and FYNNEI (CDR2) are obtained from the germline V gene. Receptor libraries were prepared by 5' RACE. The instrument was a NextSeq 500. To correct for sequencing error and PCR bias, the TCR library protocol tagged individual cDNA molecules with unique molecular identifiers. Sequencing covered both TCR alpha and beta chains, and within each sample the abundances of alpha and beta sequences were tightly co-correlated. In the authors' own workflow: V gene, J gene and CDR3 annotation of TCR sequences was performed with Decombinator V4. Expanded TCRs were defined as changing significantly between any two time points under a Poisson model with p below 0.0001. TCR abundances were normalised to the total number of TCRs sequenced per sample and expressed as counts per million. MAIT TCRs were defined by TRAV1-2 paired with TRAJ12, TRAJ20 or TRAJ33, and iNKT TCRs by TRAV10 paired with TRAJ18. VDJdb, accessed 1 November 2021, was searched for CMV, EBV and SARS-CoV-2 annotated TCRs, with TCRs annotated for multiple antigens excluded. The public sequencing data were trimmed at Q25 with fastp and processed into clonotypes with MiXCR by TCRdb, which kept only in-frame beta chains. Every entry covers one CDR3 protein and lists the most common genes and DNA from its rows. The V and J calls follow TCRdb's processing rather than the paper's. Recorded for this sample are approximately 66,000 distinct CDR3 sequences; approximately 13% of them occurred a single time. Roughly 4.2% of the sample rests with the top ten.

What the authors observed across the whole study: Matching against VDJdb was skewed toward anti-spike CD8 responses, likely underestimated virus-specific expansions, and missed private and CD4 specificities.

The rearrangement joined TRBV2 to TRBJ2-7; 14 of the junction bases match TRBD2. The TCR comes from an adult who was a healthcare worker with PCR-confirmed SARS-CoV-2 infection or an uninfected control (not recorded which). The specimen was whole blood. The CDR3 protein is CATATSGRALLWEQYF. The DNA sequence is as follows: TGTGCCACCGCGACTAGCGGGAGGGCCCTCCTTTGGGAGCAGTACTTC.